This entry concerns a single T cell receptor beta chain. This sample is part of a study of OX40 agonist ivuxolimab in advanced cancers. The length of the CDR3 is 13 residues. The J segment lost 6 bases and the V segment lost 5 bases, leaving 7 bases of the junction unmatched. The V gene's germline CDR1 is MNHEY and CDR2 SMNVEV (reference sequence). Libraries were prepared by immunoSEQ multiplex PCR; TCRdb keeps only in-frame clonotypes and omits some of them. This repertoire shows tens of thousands of clones, around 91% found once; its top ten account for under 0.4%. The TCR comes from an adult with an advanced solid tumor such as melanoma, head and neck, liver or kidney cancer. The sequences come from CD4+ or CD8+ T cells sorted from blood, collected in a trial of the OX40 agonist ivuxolimab. This chain uses TRBV27 with TRBJ2-7; TRBD1 agrees at 7 bases. The CDR3, as DNA: TGTGCCAGCAGTGCCCCACAGGGGCTCGAGCAGTACTTC. Encoded protein: CASSAPQGLEQYF.